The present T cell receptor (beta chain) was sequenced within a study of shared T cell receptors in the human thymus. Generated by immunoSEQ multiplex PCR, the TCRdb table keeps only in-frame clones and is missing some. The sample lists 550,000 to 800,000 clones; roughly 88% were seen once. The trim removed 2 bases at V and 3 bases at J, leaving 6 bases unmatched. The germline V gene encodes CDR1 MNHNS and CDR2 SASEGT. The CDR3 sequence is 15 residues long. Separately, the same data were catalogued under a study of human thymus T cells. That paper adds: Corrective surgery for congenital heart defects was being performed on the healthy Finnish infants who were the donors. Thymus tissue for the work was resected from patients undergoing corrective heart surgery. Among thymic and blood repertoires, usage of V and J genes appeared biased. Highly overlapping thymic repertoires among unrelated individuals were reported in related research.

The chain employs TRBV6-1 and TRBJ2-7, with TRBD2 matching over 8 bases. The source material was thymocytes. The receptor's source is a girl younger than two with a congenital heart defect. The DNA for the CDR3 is TGTGCCAGCAGTGAACCGGGAGGGGTAGACTACGAGCAGTACTTC. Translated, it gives CASSEPGGVDYEQYF.